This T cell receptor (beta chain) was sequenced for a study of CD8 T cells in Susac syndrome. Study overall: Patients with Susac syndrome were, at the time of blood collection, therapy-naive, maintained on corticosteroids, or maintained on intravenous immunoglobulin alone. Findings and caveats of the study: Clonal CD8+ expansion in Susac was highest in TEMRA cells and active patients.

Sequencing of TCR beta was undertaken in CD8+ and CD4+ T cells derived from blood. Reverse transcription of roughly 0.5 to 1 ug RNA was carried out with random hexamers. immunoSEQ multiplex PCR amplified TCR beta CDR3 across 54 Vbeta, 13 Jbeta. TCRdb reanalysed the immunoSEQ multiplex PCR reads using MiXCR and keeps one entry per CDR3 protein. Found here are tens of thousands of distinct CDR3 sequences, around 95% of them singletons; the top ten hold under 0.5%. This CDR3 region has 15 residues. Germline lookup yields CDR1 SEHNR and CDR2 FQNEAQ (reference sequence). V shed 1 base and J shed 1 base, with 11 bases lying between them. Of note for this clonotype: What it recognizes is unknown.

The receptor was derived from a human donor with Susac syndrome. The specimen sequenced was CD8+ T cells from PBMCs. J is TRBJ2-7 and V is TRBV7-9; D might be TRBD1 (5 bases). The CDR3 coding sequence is TGTGCCAGCAGCTTAGATGAGGCAGGGTCCTACGAGCAGTACTTC. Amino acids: CASSLDEAGSYEQYF.